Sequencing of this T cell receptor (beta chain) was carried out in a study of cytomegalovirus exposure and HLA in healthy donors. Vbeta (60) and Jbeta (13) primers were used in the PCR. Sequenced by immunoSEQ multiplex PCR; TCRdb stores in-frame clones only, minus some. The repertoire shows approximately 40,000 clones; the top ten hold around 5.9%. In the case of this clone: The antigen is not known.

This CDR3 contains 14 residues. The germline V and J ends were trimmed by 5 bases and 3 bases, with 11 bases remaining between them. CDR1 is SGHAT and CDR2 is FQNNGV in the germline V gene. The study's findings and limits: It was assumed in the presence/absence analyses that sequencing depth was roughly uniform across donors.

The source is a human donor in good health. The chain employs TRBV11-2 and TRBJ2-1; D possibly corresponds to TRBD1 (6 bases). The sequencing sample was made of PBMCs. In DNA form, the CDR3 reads TGTGCCAGCAGCGTAAGACAGGACTACAATGAGCAGTTCTTC. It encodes CASSVRQDYNEQFF.